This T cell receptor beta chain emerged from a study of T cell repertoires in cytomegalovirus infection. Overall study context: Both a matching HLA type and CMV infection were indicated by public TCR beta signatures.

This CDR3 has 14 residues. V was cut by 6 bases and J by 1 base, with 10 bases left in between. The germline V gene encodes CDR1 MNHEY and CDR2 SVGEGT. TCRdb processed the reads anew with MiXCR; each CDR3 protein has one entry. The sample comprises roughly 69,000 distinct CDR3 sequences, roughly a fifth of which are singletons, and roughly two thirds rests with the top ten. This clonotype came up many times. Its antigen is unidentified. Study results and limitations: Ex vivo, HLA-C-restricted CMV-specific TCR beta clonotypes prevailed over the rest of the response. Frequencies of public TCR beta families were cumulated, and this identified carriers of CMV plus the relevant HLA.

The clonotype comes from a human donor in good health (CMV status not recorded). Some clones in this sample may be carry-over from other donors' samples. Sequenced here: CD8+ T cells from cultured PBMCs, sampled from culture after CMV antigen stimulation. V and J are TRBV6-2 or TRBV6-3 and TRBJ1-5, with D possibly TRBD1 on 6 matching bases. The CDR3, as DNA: TGTGCCAGCAGACTACAGGGAAGCAATCAGCCCCAGCATTTT. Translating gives CASRLQGSNQPQHF.